The rows below give T cell receptor beta chains drawn from one sample of a study of T cell responses to AZD1222 COVID-19 vaccine. Some clones are missing from TCRdb's copy, which holds only in-frame ones; the method was immunoSEQ multiplex PCR. The sample has 100,000 to 150,000 clones; 75% to 90% are singletons. Sequenced material: peripheral blood, taken on day 0 of AZD1222 vaccination. The receptors here all came from an adult in good health. Each CDR3 is given with its conserved first and last residue. Fields, in order: clone size, D gene, V gene, J gene, CDR3 protein, CDR3 DNA. D genes are given only for firm matches. Size is omitted from some rows. Given values are once, few, many or a class for expanded clones.

clone size: .; D gene: .; V gene: TRBV5-1; J gene: TRBJ1-1; CDR3 protein: CASSSSGGTEAFF; CDR3 DNA: TGCGCCAGCAGCTCGAGCGGGGGGACTGAAGCTTTCTTT
clone size: once; D gene: .; V gene: TRBV6-5; J gene: TRBJ2-3; CDR3 protein: CASSYATSVADTQYF; CDR3 DNA: TGTGCCAGCAGTTACGCGACGTCGGTCGCAGATACGCAGTATTTT
clone size: .; D gene: TRBD1; V gene: TRBV5-1; J gene: TRBJ2-7; CDR3 protein: CASRGTGAFYEQYF; CDR3 DNA: TGCGCCAGCAGGGGGACAGGGGCCTTCTACGAGCAGTACTTC
clone size: .; D gene: .; V gene: TRBV6-2/TRBV6-3; J gene: TRBJ1-1; CDR3 protein: CASSYTLMNTEAFF; CDR3 DNA: TGTGCCAGCAGTTACACGCTCATGAACACTGAAGCTTTCTTT
clone size: .; D gene: TRBD1; V gene: TRBV15; J gene: TRBJ2-3; CDR3 protein: CATSRSRTGGTDTQYF; CDR3 DNA: TGTGCCACCAGCAGATCGAGGACAGGGGGAACAGATACGCAGTATTTT
clone size: .; D gene: .; V gene: TRBV7-2; J gene: TRBJ2-7; CDR3 protein: CASSLAHGYEQYF; CDR3 DNA: TGTGCCAGCAGCTTAGCGCATGGGTACGAGCAGTACTTC
clone size: .; D gene: .; V gene: TRBV5-1; J gene: TRBJ1-1; CDR3 protein: CASSEVSNTEAFF; CDR3 DNA: TGCGCCAGCAGCGAAGTATCGAACACTGAAGCTTTCTTT
clone size: .; D gene: .; V gene: TRBV4-3; J gene: TRBJ2-5; CDR3 protein: CASSQSRGLAFQETQYF; CDR3 DNA: TGCGCCAGCAGCCAAAGCCGTGGGTTAGCCTTCCAAGAGACCCAGTACTTC
clone size: .; D gene: .; V gene: TRBV27; J gene: TRBJ1-2; CDR3 protein: CASSSTEYDYGYTF; CDR3 DNA: TGTGCCAGCAGTTCGACAGAGTATGACTATGGCTACACCTTC
clone size: once; D gene: TRBD2; V gene: TRBV3-1/TRBV3-2; J gene: TRBJ2-5; CDR3 protein: CASSPLAGEETQYF; CDR3 DNA: TGTGCCAGCAGCCCCCTGGCGGGGGAAGAGACCCAGTACTTC
clone size: .; D gene: TRBD1; V gene: TRBV9; J gene: TRBJ2-1; CDR3 protein: CASSTGQNNEQFF; CDR3 DNA: TGTGCCAGCAGCACGGGACAGAACAATGAGCAGTTCTTC
clone size: .; D gene: .; V gene: TRBV5-4; J gene: TRBJ2-1; CDR3 protein: CASSFQATSEQFF; CDR3 DNA: TGTGCCAGCAGCTTTCAGGCTACCAGTGAGCAGTTCTTC
clone size: .; D gene: TRBD1; V gene: TRBV27; J gene: TRBJ2-7; CDR3 protein: CASSPLLTTGAHEQYF; CDR3 DNA: TGTGCCAGCAGTCCACTTTTGACGACAGGGGCCCACGAGCAGTACTTC
clone size: .; D gene: .; V gene: TRBV7-3; J gene: TRBJ2-1; CDR3 protein: CASSLTSFNEQFF; CDR3 DNA: TGTGCCAGCAGCTTAACGTCCTTTAATGAGCAGTTCTTC
clone size: .; D gene: TRBD1; V gene: TRBV5-1; J gene: TRBJ1-1; CDR3 protein: CASSRQGGTEAFF; CDR3 DNA: TGCGCCAGCAGCCGACAGGGTGGGACTGAAGCTTTCTTT
clone size: .; D gene: .; V gene: TRBV28; J gene: TRBJ1-2; CDR3 protein: CASSLLRAEGYTF; CDR3 DNA: TGTGCCAGCAGTTTACTCAGGGCGGAGGGCTACACCTTC
clone size: .; D gene: .; V gene: TRBV20-1; J gene: TRBJ2-3; CDR3 protein: CSASLTDTQYF; CDR3 DNA: TGCAGTGCTAGTCTGACAGATACGCAGTATTTT